This T cell receptor beta chain was profiled in a study of cytomegalovirus exposure and HLA in healthy donors (TCRdb year 2017). With respect to the entire study: An earlier analysis of 587 of the donors reported over 250 Gb of sequence data and 95 million to 140 million unique TCR beta sequences obtained from 180 million or so T cells. The study aimed to test whether cataloging public T cell receptors could reveal signatures of past pathogen exposure. Donor age, sex, ethnicity and CMV serostatus were compiled together with the repertoire data. HLA typing covered class I and class II loci at four-digit resolution. Along with the approximately 700-subject first cohort, a separate validation cohort of around 120 different subjects was used. Using immunosequencing, the study profiled T cell repertoires from 666 subjects and related those repertoires to cytomegalovirus serostatus. A later analysis re-analyzed previously published TCR beta repertoires from 666 donors and added high-resolution HLA genotyping to study TCR occurrence patterns. High-throughput TCR immunosequencing, statistical association of individual TCRs with disease status, and machine learning were combined to predict cytomegalovirus infection status. In the later analysis, no new phenotypic data were used to find candidate immune exposures; instead, reliance was placed on TCR beta sequences and their occurrence across donors. The number of donors typed differed by locus, with about 629-640 for A, B, C, DRB1 and DQB1, around 560 for DQA1, under 610 for DPA1, and around 430 for DPB1. Several DR-DQ haplotypes were handled as single units for association and clustering because linkage in the cohort was strong. In a later genetic analysis, genome-wide SNP genotypes for about 55% of the 666 donors were used, and that subset was treated as a discovery cohort. All discovery cohort repertoires had been generated using a single sequencing platform. An earlier analysis of approximately 500 of the donors applied high-throughput TCR beta sequencing to assess whether each TCR beta V gene segment acted as functional or pseudogenic. Of the roughly 410 genotyped donors, less than 90% were placed in the genetic ancestry cluster associated with self-reported Caucasian donors. On average, roughly 250,000 unique TCR beta nucleotide sequences were sequenced per donor among a few hundred genotyped donors of the cohort, with 15% to 20% of those sequences being non-productive. About 300 gigabases of sequencing data and around 88 million unique TCR sequences made up an early release that covered under 750 HLA-typed donors.

Results and caveats for the whole study, not just this receptor: A cluster of highly shared sequence variants was judged likely to be a technical artifact of the sequencing pipeline. CMV serostatus was the only immune exposure information available for the cohort. In a later analysis, HLA-associated TCR beta chains were found to be more clonally expanded and to have lower generation probabilities than equally common non-associated chains. A total of 150 to 200 TCR beta chains were listed by the study as associated with cytomegalovirus. The authors suggested that the approach could potentially be generalized to other disease states and immunological phenotypes. In this cohort, only TCR beta chains were sequenced, and detectable features were limited by the absence of alpha or paired-chain data. Sequencing depth was assumed to be roughly uniform across donors in the presence/absence analyses, though that assumption may not hold. Because counts were too low, seventeen rarely observed V segments, including chromosome 9 orphons, were excluded from the earlier analysis of a few hundred of the donors. Correlated functional status among segregating V segments might reflect linkage disequilibrium, but an unknown experimental factor could not be ruled out. A later analysis associated 16,951 TCR beta sequences with specific HLA alleles at a false discovery rate of 0.05. In a later analysis, the rate of TCR association differed among HLA loci, with DRB1 alleles having the most associated TCRs and HLA-C alleles having the fewest. Broadly in line with IMGT annotations, most TCR beta V segments showed up in productive rearrangements about 90% or about 30% of the time in an earlier analysis of 450 to 750 of the donors. A few of the identified cytomegalovirus-associated TCR beta chains were confirmed in vitro to be specific for cytomegalovirus antigens. In a later analysis, most CMV-associated TCR beta chains were found to appear HLA-restricted, with HLA associations seemingly driven largely by CMV exposure. A later genetic analysis reported fewer N-insertions in productive TCRs among donors in an Asian-associated ancestry cluster than the roughly 700-donor mean. According to a later analysis, parvovirus B19, influenza, CMV and Epstein-Barr virus appeared linked to several top co-occurrence clusters. Strong co-occurrence of HLA alleles, especially DR and DQ, made assigning TCR associations to individual alleles difficult. Because some donors lacked HLA typing at each locus, the association tests relied only on the typed subset. In both the original and validation cohorts, the classifier was reported to diagnose cytomegalovirus status with high specificity and sensitivity. Across donors, most TCR sequences were observed very rarely, whereas some public TCRs were present in many individuals. V-gene and J-gene trimming of TCR beta chains was associated with a missense DCLRE1C variant in a later genetic analysis, and the association was replicated in an independent cohort. The 87-base-pair reads could not distinguish some IMGT-functional V segments, including TRBV6-2 and TRBV6-3, so those segments were excluded. A further reported finding was that TCR beta sequences accurately predicted the HLA-A and HLA-B alleles for most subjects in the first cohort.

The cohort was made up of 500 to 850 healthy bone marrow donors. Cohort members were all nominally healthy when sampled, although unrecorded immune exposures were likely present. The donor was CMV seronegative and was included in the group of 352 seronegative cohort members. A peripheral blood sample was provided by each donor, and peripheral blood mononuclear cells were used for TCR beta sequencing. The Qiagen DNeasy Blood Extraction Kit was used to extract genomic DNA from the blood cell samples. A note on this clone: Its recognized antigen is unknown. No base-level quality is on record; no much larger clone is a single base apart.

A distance of 22 bases separates the germline ends of V and J, which lose 3 bases and 2 bases respectively. Spanning cysteine to phenylalanine, the CDR3 consists of 19 amino acids. Only the CDR3 region is kept as DNA, spanning 57 bases read in frame from base 1. For CDR1 and CDR2, the germline V gene lists ENHRY and SYGVKD. Library construction relied on the immunoSEQ multiplex PCR assay. The multiplex PCR relied on a mix of 60 forward primers for TCR Vbeta segments and 13 reverse primers for TCR Jbeta segments. A multiplex PCR assay on genomic DNA amplified the CDR3 region of rearranged TCR beta genes. The Illumina HiSeq System was used to sequence the amplified TCR beta libraries as 87-base-pair reads. In the original analysis: A later analysis tallied 80 million to 95 million unique TCR beta chains across the 666 repertoires, and about 10 million of those chains were shared by two or more donors. A nearest-neighbor algorithm error-corrected the raw reads and collapsed the reads into unique sequences, merging closely related sequences to remove PCR and sequencing errors. V, D and J gene segments were assigned by aligning CDR3 sequences to IMGT reference sequences. For a sequence to be retained, a match of at least six nucleotides to both a V gene segment and a J gene segment was required. A rearrangement counted as productive if the CDR3 had no stop codons and remained in frame with V and J, and every other rearrangement counted as non-productive. Following IMGT convention, CDR3 was defined as the stretch from the second conserved V-encoded cysteine up to the conserved J-encoded phenylalanine. Sequences without an unambiguous match to a single V gene segment were excluded from the earlier analysis of about 600 of the donors. An earlier analysis of about 600 of the donors called V segments functional above 56.7% productive rearrangements and segregating when the between-donor standard deviation exceeded 5%. A statistical classification framework was built for diagnosing cytomegalovirus status from the catalog of TCR beta chain sequences. In a later analysis, V and J genes were assigned by comparing TCR nucleotide sequences against IMGT/GENE-DB human TR gene sequences. A later analysis assigned CDR3 sequences and most-parsimonious VDJ recombination scenarios with the TCRdist pipeline. A later analysis defined each TCR beta chain by its CDR3 amino acid sequence plus V-gene family, and excluded reads lacking a unique V-gene family. To address suspected cross-contamination and a sequencing artifact, a later analysis removed 592 highly shared, low-generation-probability nucleotide sequences. In a later analysis, a clonal expansion index for each public chain was calculated from normalized within-repertoire ranks of inferred template counts. In a later analysis, generation probabilities were computed using a VDJ recombination model fitted to out-of-frame rearrangements, and the results were checked against IGoR. Hypergeometric tests were used in a later analysis to score TCR-TCR, TCR-HLA and TCR-CMV co-occurrence, with a repertoire-size bias correction applied to the TCR pairs. In a later analysis, false discovery rates were estimated by permuting HLA or CMV assignments 20 times. In a later analysis, co-occurring TCRs were grouped using DBSCAN, and TCRdist sequence similarity was added for clustering within HLA-allele-positive subsets. For co-occurrence clustering, repertoires with fewer than 30,000 or more than 120,000 public chains were excluded, along with 4 to 6 repertoires with anomalous nucleotide sharing. TCRdb re-hosts the immuneACCESS table, in-frame sequences only. Its copies lack some clones; in the studies checked, an unresolved V gene accounts for under half of them, and the cause for the rest is not known. V and J calls and clone size come straight from that table; D and trimming were deduced from the DNA. The sample data list 150,000 to 160,000 clones, and roughly 72% of these were observed just once. The top ten clones comprise 2% to 2.5% of the sample.

Recombination connected TRBV10-3 to TRBJ2-2; D gene: possibly TRBD1, on 6 matching bases. This TCR was recovered from a man between 25 and 39 years old in good health and CMV-seronegative. The sample consisted of PBMCs. CDR3 protein: CAISDGRTAAISNTGELFF. The DNA reads TGTGCCATCAGTGATGGAAGGACAGCAGCAATCTCCAACACCGGGGAGCTGTTTTTT.